This T cell receptor (beta chain) was profiled in a study of shared clonotypes between healthy human individuals. General study results and limits: Having only a few donors restricted how much genetic and exposure-history diversity was captured.

V lost 10 bases to trimming and J lost 2 bases, with 14 bases between them. The CDR3 is 13 amino acids. CDR1 is ENHRY, CDR2 SYGVKD, per germline. Nashville, Tennessee was home to all donors, who were Caucasian adults. Assay used: immunoSEQ multiplex PCR; TCRdb lists only in-frame clones, some missing. The table has about 520,000 clones, about 72% seen once; the top ten hold approximately 12%. Points on this clone: Its target is unknown.

Sequencing was done on a sample of PBMCs. The V call is TRBV10-3, the J call TRBJ2-5; weak D call: TRBD1 (6 bases). This receptor was identified in a woman in her forties in good health. Some clones in this sample may be carry-over from other donors' samples. CDR3 region: CATRDTRQETQYF. The CDR3 DNA reads as TGTGCCACCCGGGACACGAGGCAAGAGACCCAGTACTTC.